This T cell receptor (beta chain) was profiled in a study of T cells in Graves' hyperthyroidism and ophthalmopathy. Study-level background: Before any treatment, at initial diagnosis, peripheral blood was collected. Whole-study results and caveats: Prediction of ophthalmopathy progression came a median around 6 months pre-onset. A 13 V-J model separated ophthalmopathy from stable hyperthyroidism.

This clonotype turned up a few times. No antigen is known for it. TCR beta CDR3 sequences were amplified from RNA transcripts. HTBI primers were used for first-round RT-PCR of the TCR CDR3. From the multiplex PCR reads, TCRdb called clonotypes with MiXCR, one entry per CDR3 protein. Of about 590,000 distinct CDR3 sequences listed, approximately 15% are singletons. This CDR3 region has 13 residues. The germline V gene has CDR1 SGHDN and CDR2 FVKESK. V was clipped by 1 base and J by 9 bases, with 10 bases between them. The genes are TRBV14 and TRBJ2-1; no reliable D call. The specimen sequenced was blood. The receptor was derived from a woman aged 25-40 years with Graves' hyperthyroidism. The CDR3 loop reads CASSQGPAREQFF. The CDR3 region has the DNA TGTGCCAGCAGCCAAGGTCCAGCGCGTGAGCAGTTCTTC.